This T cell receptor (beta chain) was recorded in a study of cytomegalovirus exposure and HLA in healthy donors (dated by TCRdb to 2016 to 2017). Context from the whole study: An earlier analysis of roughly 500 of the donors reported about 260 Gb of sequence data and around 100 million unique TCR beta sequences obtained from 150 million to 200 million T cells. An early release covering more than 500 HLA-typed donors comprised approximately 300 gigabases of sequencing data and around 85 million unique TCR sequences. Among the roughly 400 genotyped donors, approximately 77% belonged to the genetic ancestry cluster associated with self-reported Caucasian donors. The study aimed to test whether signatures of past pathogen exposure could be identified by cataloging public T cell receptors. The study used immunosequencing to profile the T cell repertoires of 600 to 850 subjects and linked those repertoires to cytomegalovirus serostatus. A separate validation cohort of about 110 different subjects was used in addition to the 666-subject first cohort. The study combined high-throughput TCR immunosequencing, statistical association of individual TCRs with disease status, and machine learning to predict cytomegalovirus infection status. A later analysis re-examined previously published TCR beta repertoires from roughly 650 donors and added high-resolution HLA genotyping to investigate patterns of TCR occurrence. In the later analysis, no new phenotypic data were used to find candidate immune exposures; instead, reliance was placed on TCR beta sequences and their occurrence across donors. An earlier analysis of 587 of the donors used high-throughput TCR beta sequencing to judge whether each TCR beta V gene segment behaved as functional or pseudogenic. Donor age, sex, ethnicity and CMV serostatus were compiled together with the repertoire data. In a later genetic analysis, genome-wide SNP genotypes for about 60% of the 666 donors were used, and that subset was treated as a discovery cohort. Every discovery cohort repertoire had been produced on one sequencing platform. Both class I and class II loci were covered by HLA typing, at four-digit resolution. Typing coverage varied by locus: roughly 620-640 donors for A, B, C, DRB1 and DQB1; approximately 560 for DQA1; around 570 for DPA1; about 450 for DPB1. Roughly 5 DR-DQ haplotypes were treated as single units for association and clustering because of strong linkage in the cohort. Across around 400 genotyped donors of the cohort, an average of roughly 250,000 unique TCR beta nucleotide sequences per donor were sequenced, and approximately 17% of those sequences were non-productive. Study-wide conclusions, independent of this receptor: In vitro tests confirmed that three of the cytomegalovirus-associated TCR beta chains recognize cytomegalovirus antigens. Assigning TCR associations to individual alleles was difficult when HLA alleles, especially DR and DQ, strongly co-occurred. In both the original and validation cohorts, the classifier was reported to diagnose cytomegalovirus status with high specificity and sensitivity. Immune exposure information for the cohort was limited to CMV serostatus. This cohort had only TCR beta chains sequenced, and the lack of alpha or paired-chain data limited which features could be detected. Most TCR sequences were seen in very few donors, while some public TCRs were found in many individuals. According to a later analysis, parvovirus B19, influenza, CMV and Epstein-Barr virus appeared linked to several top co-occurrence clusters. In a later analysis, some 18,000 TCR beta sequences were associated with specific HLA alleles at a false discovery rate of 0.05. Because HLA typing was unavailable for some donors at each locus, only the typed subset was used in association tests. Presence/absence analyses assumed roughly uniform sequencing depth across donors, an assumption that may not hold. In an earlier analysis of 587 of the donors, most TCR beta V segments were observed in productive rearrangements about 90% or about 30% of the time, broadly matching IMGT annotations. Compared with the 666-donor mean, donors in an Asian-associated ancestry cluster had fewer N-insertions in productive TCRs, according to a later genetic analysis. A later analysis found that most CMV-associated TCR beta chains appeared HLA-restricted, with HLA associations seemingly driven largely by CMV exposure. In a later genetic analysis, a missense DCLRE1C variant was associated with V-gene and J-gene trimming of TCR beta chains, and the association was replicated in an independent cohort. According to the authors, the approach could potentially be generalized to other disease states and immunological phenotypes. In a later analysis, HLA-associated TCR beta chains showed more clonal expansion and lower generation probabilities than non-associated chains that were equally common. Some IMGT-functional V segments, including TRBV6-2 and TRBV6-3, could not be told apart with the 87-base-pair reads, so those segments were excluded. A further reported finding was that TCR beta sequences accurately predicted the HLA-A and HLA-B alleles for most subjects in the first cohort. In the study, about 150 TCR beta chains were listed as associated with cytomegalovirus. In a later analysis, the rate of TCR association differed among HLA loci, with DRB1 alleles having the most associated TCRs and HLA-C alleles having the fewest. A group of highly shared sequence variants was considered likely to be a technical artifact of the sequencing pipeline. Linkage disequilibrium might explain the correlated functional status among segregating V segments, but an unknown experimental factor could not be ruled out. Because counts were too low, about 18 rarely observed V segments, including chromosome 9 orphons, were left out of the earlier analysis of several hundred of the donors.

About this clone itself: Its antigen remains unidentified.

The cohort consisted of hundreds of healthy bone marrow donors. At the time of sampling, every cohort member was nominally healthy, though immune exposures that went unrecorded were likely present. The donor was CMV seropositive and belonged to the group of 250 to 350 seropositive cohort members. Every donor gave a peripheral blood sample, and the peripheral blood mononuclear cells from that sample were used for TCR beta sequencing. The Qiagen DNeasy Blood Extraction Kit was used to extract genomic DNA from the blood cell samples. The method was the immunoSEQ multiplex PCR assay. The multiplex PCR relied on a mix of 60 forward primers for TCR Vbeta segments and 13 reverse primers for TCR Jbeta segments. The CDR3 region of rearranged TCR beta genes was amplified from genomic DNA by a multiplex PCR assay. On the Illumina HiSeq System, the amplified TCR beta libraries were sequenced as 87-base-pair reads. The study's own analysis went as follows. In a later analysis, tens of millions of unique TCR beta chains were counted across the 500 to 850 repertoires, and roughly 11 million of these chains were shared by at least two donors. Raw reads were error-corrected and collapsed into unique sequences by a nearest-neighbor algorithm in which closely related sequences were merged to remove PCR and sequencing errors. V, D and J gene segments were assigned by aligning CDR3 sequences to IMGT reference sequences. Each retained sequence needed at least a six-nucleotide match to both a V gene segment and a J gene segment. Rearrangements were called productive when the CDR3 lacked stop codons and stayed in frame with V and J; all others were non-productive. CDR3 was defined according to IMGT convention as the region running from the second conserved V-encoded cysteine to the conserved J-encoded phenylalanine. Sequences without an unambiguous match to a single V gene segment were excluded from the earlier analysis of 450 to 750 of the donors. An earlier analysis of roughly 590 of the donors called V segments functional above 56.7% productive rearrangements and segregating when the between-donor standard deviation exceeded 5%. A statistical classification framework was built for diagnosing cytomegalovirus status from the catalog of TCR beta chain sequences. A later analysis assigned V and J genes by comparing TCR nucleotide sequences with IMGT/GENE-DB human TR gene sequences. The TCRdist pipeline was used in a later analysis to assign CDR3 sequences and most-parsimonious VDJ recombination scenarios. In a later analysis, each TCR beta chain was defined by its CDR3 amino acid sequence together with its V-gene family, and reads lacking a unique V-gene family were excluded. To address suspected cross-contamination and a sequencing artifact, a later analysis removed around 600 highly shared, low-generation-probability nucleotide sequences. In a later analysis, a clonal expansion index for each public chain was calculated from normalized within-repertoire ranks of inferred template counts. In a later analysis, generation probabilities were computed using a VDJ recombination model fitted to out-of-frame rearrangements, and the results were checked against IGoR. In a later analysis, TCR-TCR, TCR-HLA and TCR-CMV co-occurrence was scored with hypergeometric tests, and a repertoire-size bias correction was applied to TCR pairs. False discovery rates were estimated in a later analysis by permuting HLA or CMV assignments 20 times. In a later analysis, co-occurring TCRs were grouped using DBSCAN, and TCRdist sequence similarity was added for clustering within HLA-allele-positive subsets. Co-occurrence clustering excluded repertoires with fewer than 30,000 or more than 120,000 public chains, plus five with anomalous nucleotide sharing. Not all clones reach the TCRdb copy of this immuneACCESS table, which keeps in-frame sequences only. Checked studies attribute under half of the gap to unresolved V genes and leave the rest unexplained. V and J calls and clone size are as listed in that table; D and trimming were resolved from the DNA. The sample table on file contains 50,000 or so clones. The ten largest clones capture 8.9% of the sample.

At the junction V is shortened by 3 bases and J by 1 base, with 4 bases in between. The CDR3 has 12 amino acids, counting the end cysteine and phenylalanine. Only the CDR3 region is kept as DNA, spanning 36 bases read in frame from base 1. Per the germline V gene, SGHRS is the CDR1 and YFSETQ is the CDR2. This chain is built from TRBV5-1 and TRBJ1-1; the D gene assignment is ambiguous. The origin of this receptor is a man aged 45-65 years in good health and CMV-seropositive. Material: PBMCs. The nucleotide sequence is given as TGCGCCAGCAGCTCTTCGAACACTGAAGCTTTCTTT. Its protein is CASSSSNTEAFF.